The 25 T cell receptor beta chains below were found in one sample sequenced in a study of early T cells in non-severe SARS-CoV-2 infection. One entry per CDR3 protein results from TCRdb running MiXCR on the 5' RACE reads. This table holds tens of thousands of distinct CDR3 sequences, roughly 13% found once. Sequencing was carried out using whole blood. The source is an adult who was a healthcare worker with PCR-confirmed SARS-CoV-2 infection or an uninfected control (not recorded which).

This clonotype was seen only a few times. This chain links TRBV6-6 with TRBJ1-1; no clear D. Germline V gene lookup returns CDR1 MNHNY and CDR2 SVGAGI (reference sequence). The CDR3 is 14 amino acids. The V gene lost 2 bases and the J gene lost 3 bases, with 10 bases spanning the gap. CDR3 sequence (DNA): TGTGCCAGCAGTTACGGAGGGTTGGACACTGAAGCTTTCTTT. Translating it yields CASSYGGLDTEAFF.

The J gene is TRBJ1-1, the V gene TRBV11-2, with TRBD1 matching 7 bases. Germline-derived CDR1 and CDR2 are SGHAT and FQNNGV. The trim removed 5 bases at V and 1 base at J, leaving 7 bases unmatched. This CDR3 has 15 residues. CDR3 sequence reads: CASSNTRQGNTEAFF. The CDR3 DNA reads TGTGCCAGCAGCAATACCCGACAGGGGAACACTGAAGCTTTCTTT.

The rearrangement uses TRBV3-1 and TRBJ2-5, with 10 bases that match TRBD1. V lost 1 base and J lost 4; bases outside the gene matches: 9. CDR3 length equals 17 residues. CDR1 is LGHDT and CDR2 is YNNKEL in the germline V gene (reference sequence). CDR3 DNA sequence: TGTGCCAGCAGCCAAGGGGACAGGGGTCTTGAGGGAGAGACCCAGTACTTC. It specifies CASSQGDRGLEGETQYF.

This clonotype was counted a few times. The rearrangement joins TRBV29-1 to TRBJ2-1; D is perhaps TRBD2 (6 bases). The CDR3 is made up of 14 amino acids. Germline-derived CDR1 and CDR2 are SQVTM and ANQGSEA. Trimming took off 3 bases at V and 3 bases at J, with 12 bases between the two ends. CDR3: CSVELASDYNEQFF. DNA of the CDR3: TGCAGCGTTGAGTTGGCTAGCGACTACAATGAGCAGTTCTTC.

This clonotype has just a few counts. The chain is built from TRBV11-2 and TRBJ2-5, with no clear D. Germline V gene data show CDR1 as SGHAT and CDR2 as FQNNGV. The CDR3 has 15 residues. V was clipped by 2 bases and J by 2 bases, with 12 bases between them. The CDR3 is CASSLYGGLQETQYF. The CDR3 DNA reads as TGTGCCAGCAGCTTATATGGCGGTTTACAAGAGACCCAGTACTTC.

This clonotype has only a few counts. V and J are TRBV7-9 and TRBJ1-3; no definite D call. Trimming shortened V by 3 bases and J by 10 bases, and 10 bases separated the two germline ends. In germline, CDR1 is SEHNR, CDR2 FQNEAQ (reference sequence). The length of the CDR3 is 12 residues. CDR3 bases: TGTGCCAGCAGCTTGACCGTCGGGACCATATATTTT. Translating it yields CASSLTVGTIYF.

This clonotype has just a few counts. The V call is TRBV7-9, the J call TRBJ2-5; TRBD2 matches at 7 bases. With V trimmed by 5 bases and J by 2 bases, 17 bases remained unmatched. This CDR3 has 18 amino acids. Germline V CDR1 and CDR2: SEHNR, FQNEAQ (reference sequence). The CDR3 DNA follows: TGTGCCAGCAGCCCGCCGGTCCCAGGCCTAGCGGCACAAGAGACCCAGTACTTC. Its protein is CASSPPVPGLAAQETQYF.

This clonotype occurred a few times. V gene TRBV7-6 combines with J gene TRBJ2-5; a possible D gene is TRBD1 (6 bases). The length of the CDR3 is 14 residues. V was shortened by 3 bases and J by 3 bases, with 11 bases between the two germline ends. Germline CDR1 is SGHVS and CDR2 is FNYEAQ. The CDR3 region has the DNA TGTGCCAGCAGCTTCGGACAGAAGAAAGAGACCCAGTACTTC. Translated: CASSFGQKKETQYF.

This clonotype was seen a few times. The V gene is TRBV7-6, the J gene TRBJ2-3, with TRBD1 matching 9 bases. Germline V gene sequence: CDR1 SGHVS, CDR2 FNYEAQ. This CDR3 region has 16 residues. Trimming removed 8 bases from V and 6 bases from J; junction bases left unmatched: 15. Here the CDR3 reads CASSETGTGTRDTQYF. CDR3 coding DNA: TGTGCCAGCTCCGAAACCGGGACAGGGACAAGGGATACGCAGTATTTT.

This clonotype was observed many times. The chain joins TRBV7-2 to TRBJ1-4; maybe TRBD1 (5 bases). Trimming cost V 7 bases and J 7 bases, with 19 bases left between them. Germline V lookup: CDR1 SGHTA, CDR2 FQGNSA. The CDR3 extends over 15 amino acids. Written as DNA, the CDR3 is TGTGCCAGCACCCAAGGGGCCCAGGGACCTGAAAAACTGTTTTTT. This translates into CASTQGAQGPEKLFF.

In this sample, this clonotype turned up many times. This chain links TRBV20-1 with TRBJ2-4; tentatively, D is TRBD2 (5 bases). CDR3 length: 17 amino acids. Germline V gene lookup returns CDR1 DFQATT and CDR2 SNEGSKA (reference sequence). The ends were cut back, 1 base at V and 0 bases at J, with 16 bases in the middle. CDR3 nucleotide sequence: TGCAGTGCTAGAGTCCTCGGACTCGTTTCAGCCAAAAACATTCAGTACTTC. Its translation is CSARVLGLVSAKNIQYF.

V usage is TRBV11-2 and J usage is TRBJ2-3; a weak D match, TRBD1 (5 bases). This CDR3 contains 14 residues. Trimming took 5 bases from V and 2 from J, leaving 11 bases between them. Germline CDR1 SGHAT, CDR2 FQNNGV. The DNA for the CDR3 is TGTGCCAGCAGCCCCAGACAGTACACAGATACGCAGTATTTT. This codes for CASSPRQYTDTQYF.

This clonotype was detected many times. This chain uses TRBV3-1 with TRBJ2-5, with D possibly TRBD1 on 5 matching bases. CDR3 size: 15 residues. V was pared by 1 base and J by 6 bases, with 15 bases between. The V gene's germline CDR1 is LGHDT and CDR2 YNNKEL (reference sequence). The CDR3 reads CASSQGVQGAKTQYF. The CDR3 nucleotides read TGTGCCAGCAGCCAAGGAGTCCAGGGTGCAAAGACCCAGTACTTC.

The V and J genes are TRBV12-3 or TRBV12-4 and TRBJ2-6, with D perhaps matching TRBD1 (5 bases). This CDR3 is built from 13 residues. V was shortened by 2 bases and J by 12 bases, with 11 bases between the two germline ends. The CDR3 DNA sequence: TGTGCCAGCAGTTTAAGGGCAGGGATCGTCCTGACTTTC. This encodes CASSLRAGIVLTF.

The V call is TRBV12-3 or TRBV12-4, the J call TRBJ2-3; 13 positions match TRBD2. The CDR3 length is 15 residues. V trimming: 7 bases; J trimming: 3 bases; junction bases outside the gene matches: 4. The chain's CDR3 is CASILGLAGTDTQYF. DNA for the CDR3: TGTGCCAGCATCCTGGGACTAGCGGGAACAGATACGCAGTATTTT.

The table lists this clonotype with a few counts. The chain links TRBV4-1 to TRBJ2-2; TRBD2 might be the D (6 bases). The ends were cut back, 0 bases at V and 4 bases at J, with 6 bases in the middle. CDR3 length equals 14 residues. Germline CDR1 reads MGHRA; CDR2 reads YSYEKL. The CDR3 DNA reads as TGCGCCAGCAGCCAAGAGGGGGGCACCGGGGAGCTGTTTTTT. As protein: CASSQEGGTGELFF.

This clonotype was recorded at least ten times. The DNA of the CDR3 is TGTGCCAGCAGCCCGGGGAGCTATAGCAATCAGCCCCAGCATTTT. This gives the protein CASSPGSYSNQPQHF. The chain recombines TRBV2 with TRBJ1-5; D is unclear. Trimming took 6 bases from V and 0 from J, leaving 12 bases between them. Looked up from germline, CDR1 is SNHLY and CDR2 is FYNNEI. CDR3 length equals 15 residues.

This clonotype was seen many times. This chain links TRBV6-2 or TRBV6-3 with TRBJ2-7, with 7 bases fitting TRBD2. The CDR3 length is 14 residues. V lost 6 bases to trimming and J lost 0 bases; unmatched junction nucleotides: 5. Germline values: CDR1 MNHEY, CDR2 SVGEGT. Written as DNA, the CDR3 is TGTGCCAGCAGCCCAGCGGGATACTCCTACGAGCAGTACTTC. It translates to CASSPAGYSYEQYF.

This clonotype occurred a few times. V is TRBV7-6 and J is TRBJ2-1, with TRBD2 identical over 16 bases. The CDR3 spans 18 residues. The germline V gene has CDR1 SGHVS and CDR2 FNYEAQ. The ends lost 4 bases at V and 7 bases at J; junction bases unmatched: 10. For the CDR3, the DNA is TGTGCCAGCAGCTACCCCGGGACTAGCGGGGGGGGCGGAAATGAGCAGTTCTTC. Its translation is CASSYPGTSGGGGNEQFF.

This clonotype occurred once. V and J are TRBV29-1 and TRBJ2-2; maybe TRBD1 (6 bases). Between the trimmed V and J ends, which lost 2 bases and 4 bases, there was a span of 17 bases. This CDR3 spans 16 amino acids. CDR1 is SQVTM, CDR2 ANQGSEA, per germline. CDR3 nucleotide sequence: TGCAGCGTTGAACGAACAGGGTTGTGGTCCACCGGGGAGCTGTTTTTT. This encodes CSVERTGLWSTGELFF.

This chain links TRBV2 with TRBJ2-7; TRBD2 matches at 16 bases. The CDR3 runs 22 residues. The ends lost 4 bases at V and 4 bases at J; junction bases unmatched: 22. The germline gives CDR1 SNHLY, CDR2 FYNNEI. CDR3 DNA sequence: TGTGCCAGCAGTGCCCGGGACCGGCCGGGACTAGCGGGAGGGCCCTCCCTTTACGAGCAGTACTTC. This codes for CASSARDRPGLAGGPSLYEQYF.

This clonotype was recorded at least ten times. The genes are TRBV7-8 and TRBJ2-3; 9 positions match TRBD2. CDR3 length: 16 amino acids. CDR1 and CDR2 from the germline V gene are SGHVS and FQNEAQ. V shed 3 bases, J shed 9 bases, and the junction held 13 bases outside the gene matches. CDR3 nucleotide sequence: TGTGCCAGCAGCTTTTGGAGTCCTAGCGGGGTAAACACGCAGTATTTT. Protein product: CASSFWSPSGVNTQYF.

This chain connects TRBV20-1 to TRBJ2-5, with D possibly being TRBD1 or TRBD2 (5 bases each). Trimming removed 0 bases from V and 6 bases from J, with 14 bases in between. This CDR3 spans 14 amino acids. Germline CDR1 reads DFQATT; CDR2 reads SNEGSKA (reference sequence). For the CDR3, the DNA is TGCAGTGCTAGAGATCAGAGTAGGGGACAGACCCAGTACTTC. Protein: CSARDQSRGQTQYF.

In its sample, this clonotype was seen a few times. The CDR3 nucleotides are TGCAGTGCTAGTCGGCAGGTTTACACTGAAGCTTTCTTT. This codes for CSASRQVYTEAFF. V usage is TRBV20-1 and J usage is TRBJ1-1; no definite D call. Trimming cost V 3 bases and J 3 bases, with 11 bases left between them. This CDR3 contains 13 residues. In germline, CDR1 is DFQATT, CDR2 SNEGSKA (reference sequence).

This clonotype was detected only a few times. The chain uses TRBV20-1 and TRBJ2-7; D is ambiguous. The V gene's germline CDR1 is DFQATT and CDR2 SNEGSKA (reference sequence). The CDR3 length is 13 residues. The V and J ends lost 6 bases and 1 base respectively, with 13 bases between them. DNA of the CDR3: TGCAGTGCCAGAACCCGGTCTTCCTACGAGCAGTACTTC. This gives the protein CSARTRSSYEQYF.